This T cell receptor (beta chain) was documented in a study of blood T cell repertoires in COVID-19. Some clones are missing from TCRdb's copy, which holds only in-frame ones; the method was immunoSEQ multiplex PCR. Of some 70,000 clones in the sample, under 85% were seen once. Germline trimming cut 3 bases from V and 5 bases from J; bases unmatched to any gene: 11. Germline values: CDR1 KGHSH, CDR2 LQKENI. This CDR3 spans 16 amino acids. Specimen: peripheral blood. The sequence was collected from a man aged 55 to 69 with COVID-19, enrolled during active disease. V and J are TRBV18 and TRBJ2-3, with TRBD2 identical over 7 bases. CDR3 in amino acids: CASSPSRGDGKDTQYF. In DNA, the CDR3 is TGTGCCAGCTCACCGTCCCGGGGGGATGGGAAAGATACGCAGTATTTT.